This T cell receptor (beta chain) is from a study of T cells in Graves' hyperthyroidism and ophthalmopathy. Stable Graves' hyperthyroidism denoted no ophthalmopathy progression over 18 months. TCR beta CDR3 region amplification was performed from RNA transcripts. TCR CDR3 regions were first amplified by RT-PCR with HTBI primers. TCRdb used MiXCR to reprocess the multiplex PCR reads, holding one entry per CDR3 protein. The sample holds 300,000 to 400,000 distinct CDR3 sequences; approximately 22% are singletons and the top ten take around half. This clonotype was recorded a few times. This clone may be a read error of a much larger clone one base away. The CDR3 covers 13 residues. The V gene's germline CDR1 is MDHEN and CDR2 SYDVKM.

Source material: blood. V is TRBV28 and J is TRBJ1-2; 7 bases are a match to TRBD1. This sequence was found in a woman in her forties or fifties with Graves' hyperthyroidism. The CDR3 sequence is CASTDRAGYGYAF. The CDR3 DNA reads as TGTGCCAGCACTGACAGGGCTGGGTATGGCTACGCCTTC.